What follows is one T cell receptor (beta chain) and its context. No antigen is known for it. cDNA carried unique molecular identifiers, and a universal primer site was added by template switching. TCRdb called the 5' RACE reads again in MiXCR, with one record for every CDR3 protein. The table shows 200,000 to 300,000 distinct CDR3 sequences, with over 9.5% occurring only once. The V gene lost 2 bases and the J gene lost 0 bases, with 4 bases spanning the gap. The CDR3 extends over 13 amino acids. This sample is part of a study of identical twins. General study findings and limits: Reduced insertions were recorded for abundant cord blood beta clonotypes, with no such pattern in memory repertoires. Model-predicted out-of-frame TCR alpha sharing fell below observed values in monozygotic twins.

The receptor was isolated from a man in his fifties in good health. The chain carries TRBV12-3 or TRBV12-4 and TRBJ2-5; no reliable D call. Material for sequencing was memory T cells sorted from blood. The CDR3 DNA reads as TGTGCCAGCAGTTTATTAGACCAAGAGACCCAGTACTTC. It specifies CASSLLDQETQYF.